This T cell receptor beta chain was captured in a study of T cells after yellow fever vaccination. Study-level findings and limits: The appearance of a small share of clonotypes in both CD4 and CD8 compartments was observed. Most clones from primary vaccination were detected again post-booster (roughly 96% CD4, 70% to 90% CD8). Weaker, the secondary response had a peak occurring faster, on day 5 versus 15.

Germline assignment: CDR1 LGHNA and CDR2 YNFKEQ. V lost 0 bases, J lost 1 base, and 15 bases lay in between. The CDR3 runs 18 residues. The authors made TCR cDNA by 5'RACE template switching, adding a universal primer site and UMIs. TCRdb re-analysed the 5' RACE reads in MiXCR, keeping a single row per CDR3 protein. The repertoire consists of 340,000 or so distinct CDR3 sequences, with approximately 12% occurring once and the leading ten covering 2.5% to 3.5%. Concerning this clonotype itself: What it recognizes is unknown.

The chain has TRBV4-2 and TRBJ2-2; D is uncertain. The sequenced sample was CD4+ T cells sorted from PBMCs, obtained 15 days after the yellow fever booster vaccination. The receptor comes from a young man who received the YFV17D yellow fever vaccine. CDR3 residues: CASSQDRLAVVNTGELFF. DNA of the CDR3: TGTGCCAGCAGCCAAGATCGGTTAGCAGTTGTGAACACCGGGGAGCTGTTTTTT.